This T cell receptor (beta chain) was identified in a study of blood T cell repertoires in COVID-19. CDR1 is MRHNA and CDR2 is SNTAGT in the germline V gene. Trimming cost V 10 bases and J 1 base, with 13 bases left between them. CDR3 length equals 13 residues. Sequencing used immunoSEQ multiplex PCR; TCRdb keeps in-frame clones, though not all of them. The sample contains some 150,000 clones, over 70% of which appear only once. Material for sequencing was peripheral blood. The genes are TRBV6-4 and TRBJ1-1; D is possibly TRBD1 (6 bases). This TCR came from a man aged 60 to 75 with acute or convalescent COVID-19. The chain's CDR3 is CATSRGGNTEAFF. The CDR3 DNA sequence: TGTGCCACCTCTCGAGGGGGGAACACTGAAGCTTTCTTT.